The clone carrying this T cell receptor (beta chain) was observed a few times. Its cognate antigen is unknown. There are 17 residues in the CDR3. Per germline, CDR1 LNHDA and CDR2 SQIVND (reference sequence). Trimming removed 3 bases from V and 4 bases from J; junction bases left unmatched: 8. MiXCR was run by TCRdb on the RACE reads, yielding one entry per CDR3 protein. The sample lists 100,000 to 150,000 distinct CDR3 sequences; roughly 13% were seen once. Sample time point: pre-sensitization, week 0. The treatment here: therapeutic diphenylcyclopropenone sensitization with weekly scalp DPC. The sample belongs to a study of human T cells and chemical hapten exposure. The study's findings and limits: Those TCRs sitting above 1 in 1000 frequency stayed the same with DPC sensitization.

This receptor was taken from a woman in her late teens or twenties with alopecia areata. Some clones in this sample may be carry-over from other donors' samples. This chain uses TRBV19 with TRBJ2-6; 8 bases are a match to TRBD1. The material sequenced was whole blood, taken in connection with sensitization to the hapten diphenylcyclopropenone (DPC). CDR3 amino acids: CASSIQGARGGANVLTF. Written as DNA, the CDR3 is TGTGCCAGTAGTATCCAGGGGGCCCGGGGCGGGGCCAACGTCCTGACTTTC.